This entry lists 6 T cell receptor beta chains sequenced from one sample in a study of T-cell memory formation after mild COVID-19. From the 5' RACE reads, TCRdb called clonotypes with MiXCR, one entry per CDR3 protein. The sample shows about 210,000 distinct CDR3 sequences, roughly a tenth of them seen only once. Input material: PBMCs or a T cell subset sorted from them (not recorded which). These receptors were taken from a man aged 18 to 29 who had mild COVID-19 (a few samples of this study predate the infection). Cell type and time point are not known.

This clonotype turned up a few times. This chain uses TRBV3-1 with TRBJ1-5; maybe TRBD1 (5 bases). CDR3 size: 15 residues. The V end was cut by 5 bases, the J end by 2 bases, with 13 bases between. Looked up from germline, CDR1 is LGHDT and CDR2 is YNNKEL (reference sequence). The CDR3 sequence: CASSSQGVGNQPQHF. The CDR3 nucleotides are TGTGCCAGCAGCTCCCAGGGTGTGGGCAATCAGCCCCAGCATTTT.

Only a few counts were recorded for this clonotype. This chain uses TRBV20-1 with TRBJ1-4, with D uncertain. CDR1 and CDR2 from the germline V gene are DFQATT and SNEGSKA (reference sequence). The CDR3 covers 14 residues. V was cut by 2 bases and J by 4 bases, with 11 bases left in between. CDR3 loop: CSARNPALNEKLFF. The CDR3, as DNA: TGCAGTGCTAGAAACCCGGCCCTTAATGAAAAACTGTTTTTT.

This clonotype turned up a few times. The J gene is TRBJ1-1, the V gene TRBV2, with 7 bases fitting TRBD1. CDR3 length equals 13 residues. From germline, CDR1 is SNHLY and CDR2 FYNNEI. The J segment lost 11 bases and the V segment lost 3 bases, leaving 9 bases of the junction unmatched. The CDR3 coding sequence is TGTGCCAGCAGTGAGGAGGGGACAGCGGGGGCTTTCTTT. Encoded protein: CASSEEGTAGAFF.

The chain couples TRBV12-5 to TRBJ1-1; D is unclear. Germline V gives CDR1 LGHNT, CDR2 FRNRAP. Trimming took off 6 bases at V and 9 bases at J, with 8 bases between the two ends. This CDR3 is 10 amino acids long. Here the CDR3 DNA reads TGTGCTAGTGGGGTCAATAAAGCTTTCTTT. Encoded protein: CASGVNKAFF.

This clonotype was picked up a small number of times. The chain carries TRBV2 and TRBJ2-7; D is perhaps TRBD1 or TRBD2 (6 bases each). Germline V gene data show CDR1 as SNHLY and CDR2 as FYNNEI. The CDR3 is 14 amino acids. V gave up 6 bases and J gave up 6 bases, with 18 bases separating them. The CDR3 DNA reads as TGTGCCAGCAGCGTACTCCGGGGGCAAGCCGAGCAGTACTTC. It is translated as CASSVLRGQAEQYF.

This clonotype was seen only a few times. The gene calls are TRBV7-2 and TRBJ2-1; D assignment may be TRBD1 or TRBD2 (7 bases each). The V end lost 5 bases, the J end lost 3 bases, and 17 bases lay between the germline ends. The CDR3 spans 16 residues. The germline CDR1 and CDR2 sequences are SGHTA and FQGNSA. The CDR3 loop is CASSRRGGHLYNEQFF. The CDR3 coding sequence is TGTGCCAGCAGCCGCAGGGGGGGACATCTCTACAATGAGCAGTTCTTC.